The 10 T cell receptor beta chains below were found in one sample sequenced in a study of T cells in Graves' hyperthyroidism and ophthalmopathy. Amplified TCR beta CDR3 regions came from RNA transcripts. RT-PCR in the first round (using the HTBI primer set) targeted the TCR CDR3. TCRdb redid the calling of the multiplex PCR reads with MiXCR, one entry per CDR3 protein. This sample has around 250,000 distinct CDR3 sequences, with 24% found just once. Specimen: blood. The receptor source for this set is a woman aged 40 to 50 with Graves' ophthalmopathy.

This clonotype was detected many times. The chain is built from TRBV20-1 and TRBJ1-2; D gene uncertain. The CDR3 covers 13 residues. From germline, CDR1 is DFQATT and CDR2 SNEGSKA (reference sequence). Trimming took off 3 bases at V and 0 bases at J, with 8 bases between the two ends. The DNA for the CDR3 is TGCAGTGCTAGTCCAGCCGCTAACTATGGCTACACCTTC. The encoded protein is CSASPAANYGYTF.

At least ten counts were recorded for this clonotype. The chain carries TRBV6-2 or TRBV6-3 and TRBJ2-3; 12 bases are shared with TRBD2. With V trimmed by 6 bases and J by 6 bases, 16 bases remained unmatched. Germline loops: CDR1 MNHEY, CDR2 SVGEGT. The CDR3 sequence is 18 residues long. As DNA, the CDR3 is TGTGCCAGCAGACCTGGGCCGACTAGCGGGAGAGGAGGGGATACGCAGTATTTT. Amino acids: CASRPGPTSGRGGDTQYF.

This clonotype has at least ten counts. The chain has TRBV20-1 and TRBJ1-5; the D gene is possibly TRBD1 (5 bases). Germline V CDR1 and CDR2: DFQATT, SNEGSKA (reference sequence). There are 15 residues in the CDR3. The V end was cut by 3 bases, the J end by 4 bases, with 16 bases between. The CDR3 DNA reads TGCAGTGCTAGGCTGGCAGGGAGGGATAATCAGCCCCAGCATTTT. Translated, it gives CSARLAGRDNQPQHF.

This clonotype was observed many times. V usage is TRBV12-3 or TRBV12-4 and J usage is TRBJ1-2; 9 bases match TRBD1. The CDR3 runs 13 residues. After removal of 5 bases from V and 8 bases from J, the junction contained 6 bases not matched to a gene. CDR3 amino acids: CASSPQGAWGYTF. CDR3 nucleotide sequence: TGTGCCAGCAGTCCACAGGGGGCTTGGGGCTACACCTTC.

This clonotype was detected many times. The chain links TRBV14 to TRBJ2-4; a weak D match, TRBD2 (5 bases). This CDR3 is 16 amino acids long. CDR1 and CDR2 (germline): SGHDN, FVKESK. V gave up 2 bases and J gave up 0 bases, with 11 bases separating them. CDR3 coding DNA: TGTGCCAGCAGCCAATGGGCGGGCTTAGCCAAAAACATTCAGTACTTC. Translation gives CASSQWAGLAKNIQYF. Variable domain in full (rest from reference TRBV14 and TRBJ2-4): EAGVTQFPSHSVIEKGQTVTLRCDPISGHDNLYWYRRVMGKEIKFLLHFVKESKQDESGMPNNRFLAERTGGTYSTLKVQPAELEDSGVYFCASSQWAGLAKNIQYFGAGTRLSVL.

V gene TRBV4-1 combines with J gene TRBJ1-6, with TRBD1 matching 7 bases. The CDR3 covers 14 residues. Germline trimming cut 4 bases from V and 7 bases from J; bases unmatched to any gene: 4. The V gene's germline CDR1 is MGHRA and CDR2 YSYEKL. CDR3 sequence: CASSLGQFNSPLHF. CDR3 DNA: TGCGCCAGCAGCCTGGGACAGTTCAATTCACCCCTCCACTTT.

The table lists this clonotype with many counts. The gene calls are TRBV29-1 and TRBJ2-7; perhaps TRBD2 as D (5 bases). Trimming removed 6 bases at V and 1 base at J, with 13 bases between. Germline CDR1 SQVTM, CDR2 ANQGSEA. This CDR3 has 13 residues. CDR3 sequence (DNA): TGCAGCGTCCGGGTGACTAATTCCTACGAGCAGTACTTC. Protein sequence: CSVRVTNSYEQYF.

This clonotype showed up just once. V and J are TRBV20-1 and TRBJ2-7; no reliable D call. Germline assignment: CDR1 DFQATT and CDR2 SNEGSKA (reference sequence). This CDR3 has 13 amino acids. V was clipped by 3 bases and J by 2 bases, with 11 bases between them. The CDR3 sequence: CSASHSIPYEQYF. In DNA form, the CDR3 reads TGCAGTGCTAGCCATAGTATCCCCTACGAGCAGTACTTC.

The V call is TRBV2, the J call TRBJ2-5, with D perhaps matching TRBD1 (6 bases). V dropped 2 bases and J dropped 5 bases, with 15 bases sitting between them. Germline V gene lookup returns CDR1 SNHLY and CDR2 FYNNEI. This CDR3 region has 15 residues. CDR3 sequence (DNA): TGTGCCAGCAGTGAATCAGGCAGGGGAGTTGAGACCCAGTACTTC. Amino acid sequence: CASSESGRGVETQYF.

This clonotype was observed many times. V is TRBV27 and J is TRBJ2-7; TRBD1 matches 9 bases. Germline lookup yields CDR1 MNHEY and CDR2 SMNVEV (reference sequence). J lost 6 bases, V lost 5 bases, and 5 bases had no gene match. CDR3 length: 13 residues. CDR3 sequence reads: CASSLGTGLEQYF. The CDR3 nucleotides read TGTGCCAGCAGTCTAGGGACAGGGCTCGAGCAGTACTTC.